This is a list of T cell receptor beta chains from one sample in a study of post-analysis software for immune sequencing data. TCRdb called the PCR reads again in MiXCR, with one record for every CDR3 protein. The sample has roughly 200,000 distinct CDR3 sequences; 29% are singletons. Source material: blood. All receptors come from a girl under 18 with multiple sclerosis. Each CDR3 is given with its conserved first and last residue. The order of the fields is D gene, V gene, clone size, J gene, CDR3 protein, CDR3 DNA. D genes are given only for firm matches. Size is omitted from some rows. Given values are once, few, many or a class for expanded clones.

NA,TRBV5-1,NA,TRBJ2-5,CASSSTGTLRETQYF,TGCGCCAGCAGCTCCACCGGGACGCTGAGAGAGACCCAGTACTTC
TRBD2,TRBV30,NA,TRBJ2-1,CAWSSTRTSGGSGEQFF,TGTGCCTGGAGTTCGACTCGGACTAGCGGGGGCTCCGGTGAGCAGTTCTTC
NA,TRBV27,NA,TRBJ2-7,CASSLGSVYEQYF,TGTGCCAGCAGTTTGGGCAGTGTTTACGAGCAGTACTTC
TRBD2,TRBV5-1,few,TRBJ2-1,CASSFLIAGGANEQFF,TGCGCCAGCAGCTTCCTTATAGCGGGGGGGGCCAATGAGCAGTTCTTC
NA,TRBV28,many,TRBJ2-7,CASSIPLLREQYF,TGTGCCAGCAGTATCCCGCTGTTACGCGAGCAGTACTTC
TRBD2,TRBV28,few,TRBJ2-3,CASSPSGLTQYF,TGTGCCAGCAGTCCTAGCGGTCTTACGCAGTATTTT
NA,TRBV20-1,NA,TRBJ1-5,CSARVDSSNQPQHF,TGCAGTGCTAGAGTGGACAGTAGCAATCAGCCCCAGCATTTT
NA,TRBV6-1,NA,TRBJ2-4,CASIGAGAKNIQYF,TGTGCCAGCATAGGGGCTGGGGCCAAAAACATTCAGTACTTC
NA,TRBV29-1,many,TRBJ2-7,CSAQESISYEQYF,TGCAGCGCCCAAGAGAGCATTTCCTACGAGCAGTACTTC
NA,TRBV12-3/TRBV12-4,NA,TRBJ2-5,CASSLREEGRTQYF,TGTGCCAGCAGTTTGAGGGAAGAGGGGCGGACCCAGTACTTC
NA,TRBV5-6,NA,TRBJ2-5,CASSLYGGGTRETQYF,TGTGCCAGCAGCTTGTACGGGGGCGGAACACGAGAGACCCAGTACTTC
TRBD1,TRBV12-3/TRBV12-4,many,TRBJ2-6,CASSSGENYGTGISEANVLTF,TGTGCCAGCAGTTCCGGGGAGAATTACGGGACAGGCATCTCTGAGGCCAACGTCCTGACTTTC
TRBD1,TRBV12-3/TRBV12-4,NA,TRBJ2-7,CASSFGGLLEQGAVGEQYF,TGTGCCAGCAGTTTTGGCGGCCTCTTGGAACAGGGGGCGGTGGGGGAGCAGTACTTC
NA,TRBV29-1,NA,TRBJ1-1,CSARRTARNTEAFF,TGCAGCGCGCGCCGAACAGCCAGGAACACTGAAGCTTTCTTT
TRBD2,TRBV3-1,many,TRBJ2-7,CASSQISGTTNEQYF,TGTGCCAGCAGCCAAATCTCCGGGACTACAAACGAGCAGTACTTC